Reported below is one TCR beta chain. The length of the CDR3 is 16 residues. The ends were cut back, 0 bases at V and 0 bases at J, with 12 bases in the middle. Germline V lookup: CDR1 MNHEY, CDR2 SMNVEV (reference sequence). TCRdb's table, derived via immunoSEQ multiplex PCR, lists solely in-frame clones and lacks some. Found here are 86,000 or so clones, 90% to 96% of them singletons; the top ten hold about 1.5%. This sample was taken from a study of cytomegalovirus exposure and HLA in healthy donors. The donors formed part of the approximately 130-subject validation cohort, distinct from the roughly 600-subject first cohort.

The chain links TRBV27 to TRBJ2-7; maybe TRBD2 (7 bases). The sequenced material came from PBMCs. This TCR came from a young man in good health and CMV-seropositive. The CDR3 region has the DNA TGTGCCAGCAGTTTATCGGCGGGGGCGAGCTCCTACGAGCAGTACTTC. It specifies CASSLSAGASSYEQYF.